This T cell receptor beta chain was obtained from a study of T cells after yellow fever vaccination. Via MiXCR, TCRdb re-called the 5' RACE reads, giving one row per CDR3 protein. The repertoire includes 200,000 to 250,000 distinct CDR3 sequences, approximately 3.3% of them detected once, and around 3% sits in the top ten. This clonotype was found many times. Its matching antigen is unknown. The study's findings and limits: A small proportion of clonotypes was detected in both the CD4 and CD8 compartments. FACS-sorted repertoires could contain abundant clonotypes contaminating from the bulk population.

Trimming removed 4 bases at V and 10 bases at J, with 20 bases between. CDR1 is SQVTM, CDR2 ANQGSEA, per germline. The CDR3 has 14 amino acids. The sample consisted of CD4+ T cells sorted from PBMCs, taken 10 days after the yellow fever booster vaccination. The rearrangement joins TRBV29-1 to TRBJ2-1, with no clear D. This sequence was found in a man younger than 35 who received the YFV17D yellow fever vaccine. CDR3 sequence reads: CSVAEGWAAGEQFF. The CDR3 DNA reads TGCAGCGTTGCTGAAGGGTGGGCGGCTGGAGAGCAGTTCTTC.